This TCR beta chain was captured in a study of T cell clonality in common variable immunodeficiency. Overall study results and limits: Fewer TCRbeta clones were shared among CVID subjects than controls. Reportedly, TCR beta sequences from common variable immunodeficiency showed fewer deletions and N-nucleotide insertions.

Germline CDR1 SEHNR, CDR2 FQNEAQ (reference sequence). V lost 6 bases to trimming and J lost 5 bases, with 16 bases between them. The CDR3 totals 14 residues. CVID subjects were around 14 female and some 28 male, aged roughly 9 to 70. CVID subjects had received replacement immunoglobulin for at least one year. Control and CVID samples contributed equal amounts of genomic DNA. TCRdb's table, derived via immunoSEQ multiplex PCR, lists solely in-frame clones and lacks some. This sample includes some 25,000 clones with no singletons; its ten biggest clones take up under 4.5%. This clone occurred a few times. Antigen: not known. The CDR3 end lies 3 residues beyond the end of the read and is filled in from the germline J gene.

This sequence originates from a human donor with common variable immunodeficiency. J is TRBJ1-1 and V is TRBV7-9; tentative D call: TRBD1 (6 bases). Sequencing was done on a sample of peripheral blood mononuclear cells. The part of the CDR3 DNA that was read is TGTGCCAGCAGTAGGAACAGGGAAAAGACTGAA. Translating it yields CASSRNREKTE. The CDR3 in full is CASSRNREKTEAFF.